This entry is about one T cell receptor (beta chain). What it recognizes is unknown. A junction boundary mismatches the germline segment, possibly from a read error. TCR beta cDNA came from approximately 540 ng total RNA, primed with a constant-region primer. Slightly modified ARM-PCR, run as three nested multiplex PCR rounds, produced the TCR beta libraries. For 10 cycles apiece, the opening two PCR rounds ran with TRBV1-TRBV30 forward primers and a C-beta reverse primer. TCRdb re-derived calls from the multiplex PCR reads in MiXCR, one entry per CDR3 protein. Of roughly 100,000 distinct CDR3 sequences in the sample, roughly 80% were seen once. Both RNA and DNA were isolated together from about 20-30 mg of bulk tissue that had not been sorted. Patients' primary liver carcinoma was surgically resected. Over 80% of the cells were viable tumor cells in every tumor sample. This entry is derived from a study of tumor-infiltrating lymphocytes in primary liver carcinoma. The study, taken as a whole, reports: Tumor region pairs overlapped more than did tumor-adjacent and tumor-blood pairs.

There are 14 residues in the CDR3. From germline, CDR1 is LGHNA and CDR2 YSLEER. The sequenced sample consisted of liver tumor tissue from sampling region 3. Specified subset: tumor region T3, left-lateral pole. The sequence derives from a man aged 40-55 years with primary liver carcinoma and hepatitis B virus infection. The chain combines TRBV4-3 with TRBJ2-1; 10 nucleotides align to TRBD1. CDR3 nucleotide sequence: TGCACCAGCAGCCCGGACAGGGGGGGGAATGAGCAGTTCTTC. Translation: CTSSPDRGGNEQFF.